The rows below give T cell receptor beta chains drawn from one sample of a study of blood T cell repertoires in COVID-19. The table came from immunoSEQ multiplex PCR; TCRdb's copy has only in-frame clones and leaves some out. The sample consists of 200,000 to 250,000 clones, under 95% of them appearing once. Sequenced input: PBMCs or T cells enriched from blood (not recorded which). The receptors were sampled from a woman aged 18-30 years who had recovered from COVID-19. Both conserved end residues are part of each CDR3. A D gene is named only where the DNA matches it firmly. Clone size is shown for a subset of rows, as once, few, many or a class of expanded clone.

v_call,j_call,clone_size,d_call,cdr3_aa,cdr3_nt
TRBV19,TRBJ2-7,NA,TRBD1,CASSITGANLYEQYF,TGTGCCAGTAGTATAACAGGGGCGAATCTCTACGAGCAGTACTTC
TRBV10-3,TRBJ1-1,NA,NA,CAISEKGVSAEAFF,TGTGCCATCAGTGAAAAGGGGGTCTCGGCTGAAGCTTTCTTT
TRBV28,TRBJ2-3,NA,NA,CASTPGTQGTQYF,TGTGCCAGCACCCCCGGTACTCAGGGTACGCAGTATTTT
TRBV19,TRBJ1-2,NA,TRBD1,CASSRPGQGERGYTF,TGTGCCAGTAGCCGCCCCGGACAGGGAGAGCGTGGCTACACCTTC
TRBV5-1,TRBJ2-1,few,NA,CASSFRGYNEQFF,TGCGCCAGCAGCTTCCGGGGTTACAATGAGCAGTTCTTC
TRBV7-2,TRBJ2-7,NA,NA,CASSLTIYEQYF,TGTGCCAGCAGCTTAACTATCTACGAGCAGTACTTC
TRBV11-2,TRBJ2-1,NA,NA,CASSSLLLASGEQFF,TGTGCCAGCAGCTCCCTCCTTCTGGCGTCGGGTGAGCAGTTCTTC
TRBV6-1,TRBJ2-3,NA,TRBD2,CASSALAGPSTDTQYF,TGTGCCAGCAGTGCACTAGCGGGGCCCAGCACAGATACGCAGTATTTT
TRBV6-1,TRBJ2-1,NA,TRBD2,CASSDDPSALGTNNEQFF,TGTGCCAGCAGTGATGACCCTAGCGCCCTCGGGACTAACAATGAGCAGTTCTTC
TRBV6-5,TRBJ1-2,NA,NA,CASSDNRVYGYTF,TGTGCCAGCAGCGACAACAGGGTCTATGGCTACACCTTC
TRBV14,TRBJ2-1,NA,NA,CASSAEVPGSEQFF,TGTGCCAGCAGCGCAGAAGTCCCGGGGAGCGAGCAGTTCTTC
TRBV24-1,TRBJ1-2,NA,NA,CATSPGDDYGYTF,TGTGCCACCAGTCCAGGGGACGACTATGGCTACACCTTC
TRBV18,TRBJ1-5,NA,TRBD1,CASSLQGDSNQPQHF,TGTGCCAGCTCACTACAGGGGGATAGCAATCAGCCCCAGCATTTT
TRBV28,TRBJ1-2,NA,NA,CASSWTDYGYTF,TGTGCCAGCAGTTGGACAGATTATGGCTACACCTTC
TRBV4-3,TRBJ1-6,NA,TRBD1,CASSQGGQPFSPLHF,TGCGCCAGCAGCCAAGGGGGACAGCCCTTTTCACCCCTCCACTTT
TRBV28,TRBJ1-5,NA,NA,CASDEQFGPGGQPQHF,TGTGCCAGCGATGAACAGTTCGGGCCAGGAGGTCAGCCCCAGCATTTT
TRBV29-1,TRBJ1-1,NA,NA,CSAHRAVNTEAFF,TGCAGCGCTCACAGGGCTGTGAACACTGAAGCTTTCTTT
TRBV9,TRBJ1-3,NA,NA,CASSALGSSGNTIYF,TGTGCCAGCAGCGCCCTTGGGAGCTCTGGAAACACCATATATTTT
TRBV9,TRBJ1-4,NA,NA,CASSVGTIQGNANEKLFF,TGTGCCAGCAGCGTAGGGACCATACAGGGTAACGCTAATGAAAAACTGTTTTTT
TRBV6-5,TRBJ1-2,NA,TRBD1,CASRDREDGYTF,TGTGCCAGCAGGGACAGGGAGGATGGCTACACCTTC
TRBV4-1,TRBJ2-1,NA,TRBD2,CASSQVYSGGAEQFF,TGCGCCAGCAGCCAAGTCTATAGCGGGGGGGCCGAGCAGTTCTTC
TRBV7-8,TRBJ1-5,NA,NA,CASSLGTGWDQPQHF,TGTGCCAGCAGCCTAGGAACAGGGTGGGACCAGCCCCAGCATTTT
TRBV6-5,TRBJ2-3,NA,TRBD2,CASRTSGRVDTQYF,TGTGCCAGCCGGACTAGCGGGAGGGTGGATACGCAGTATTTT
TRBV5-1,TRBJ2-7,NA,NA,CASSLGPQSSYEQYF,TGCGCCAGCAGCCTTGGGCCACAGAGCTCCTACGAGCAGTACTTC
TRBV11-2,TRBJ2-3,NA,NA,CASSLGLARKSTDTQYF,TGTGCCAGCAGCTTAGGATTGGCCAGGAAAAGCACAGATACGCAGTATTTT
TRBV2,TRBJ2-1,NA,TRBD2,CASSTTSRDEQFF,TGTGCCAGCAGTACGACTAGCCGGGATGAGCAGTTCTTC
TRBV5-1,TRBJ1-2,NA,TRBD1,CASSWGQGARGYTF,TGCGCCAGCAGCTGGGGACAGGGGGCAAGGGGCTACACCTTC
TRBV28,TRBJ2-1,NA,TRBD1,CASRQTGVIGEQFF,TGTGCCAGCAGACAGACAGGGGTTATCGGTGAGCAGTTCTTC
TRBV28,TRBJ1-3,NA,TRBD1,CASSLMTGTGNTIYF,TGTGCCAGCAGTTTAATGACAGGGACTGGAAACACCATATATTTT
TRBV4-1,TRBJ2-2,NA,NA,CASSQSRLRGSPMGGELFF,TGCGCCAGCAGCCAATCCAGACTACGGGGGTCCCCGATGGGCGGGGAGCTGTTTTTT
TRBV11-3,TRBJ2-1,NA,NA,CASSLTGSYNEQFF,TGTGCCAGCAGCTTAACAGGGTCCTACAATGAGCAGTTCTTC
TRBV2,TRBJ1-2,NA,NA,CASSRDIYGYTF,TGTGCCAGTTCCCGGGACATCTATGGCTACACCTTC
TRBV28,TRBJ2-7,NA,TRBD2,CASKRGDLGEQYF,TGTGCCAGTAAGCGGGGCGACCTCGGCGAGCAGTACTTC
TRBV10-3,TRBJ1-1,NA,NA,CAISESGLSTEAFF,TGTGCCATCAGTGAGTCGGGGCTTTCGACTGAAGCTTTCTTT
TRBV19,TRBJ1-2,NA,NA,CASSIPGASGYTF,TGTGCCAGTAGTATCCCAGGGGCTAGTGGCTACACCTTC
TRBV6-2/TRBV6-3,TRBJ2-7,NA,TRBD1,CASSLDRVGEQYF,TGTGCCAGCAGCCTCGACAGGGTCGGCGAGCAGTACTTC
TRBV19,TRBJ2-1,NA,TRBD2,CASSASSRLADYNEQFF,TGTGCCAGTAGTGCCTCTTCCCGACTAGCGGACTACAATGAGCAGTTCTTC
TRBV15,TRBJ2-7,NA,TRBD1,CATSRDRVTGLEQYF,TGTGCCACCAGCAGAGATAGGGTGACAGGGCTCGAGCAGTACTTC
TRBV5-5,TRBJ1-3,NA,NA,CASSLARAPPGNTIYF,TGTGCCAGCAGCTTGGCGAGGGCACCTCCTGGAAACACCATATATTTT
TRBV11-3,TRBJ2-7,NA,NA,CASSSRVTYEQYF,TGTGCCAGCAGCTCCAGGGTAACCTACGAGCAGTACTTC
TRBV3-1/TRBV3-2,TRBJ2-5,NA,TRBD2,CASSLGLAGRGETQYF,TGTGCCAGCAGCCTTGGACTAGCGGGGCGGGGGGAGACCCAGTACTTC
TRBV11-3,TRBJ2-5,NA,TRBD2,CASSLVTAGGPETQYF,TGTGCCAGCAGCTTAGTTACTGCGGGGGGGCCGGAGACCCAGTACTTC
TRBV19,TRBJ2-5,NA,TRBD2,CASSGSIAGQETQYF,TGTGCCAGTTCGGGTAGTATAGCGGGCCAAGAGACCCAGTACTTC
TRBV3-1/TRBV3-2,TRBJ1-4,once,TRBD1,CASSQGQGGGKLFF,TGTGCCAGCAGCCAAGGACAGGGGGGGGGAAAACTGTTTTTT
TRBV11-2,TRBJ1-4,NA,TRBD1,CASSFGTAATNEKLFF,TGTGCCAGCAGCTTTGGGACAGCTGCAACTAATGAAAAACTGTTTTTT
TRBV4-2,TRBJ2-3,NA,TRBD2,CASSGAGESTDTQYF,TGTGCCAGCAGCGGGGCGGGAGAGAGCACAGATACGCAGTATTTT
TRBV14,TRBJ2-7,NA,NA,CASSQGWTPTYEQYF,TGTGCCAGCAGCCAAGGGTGGACACCTACCTACGAGCAGTACTTC
TRBV3-1/TRBV3-2,TRBJ2-1,NA,TRBD2,CASSQALARNEQFF,TGTGCCAGCAGCCAAGCACTAGCGCGAAATGAGCAGTTCTTC
TRBV18,TRBJ1-3,NA,NA,CASSPLLARGENTIYF,TGTGCCAGCTCACCATTGTTAGCCAGGGGAGAGAACACCATATATTTT
TRBV7-9,TRBJ1-2,NA,NA,CASTLGGGPGYTF,TGTGCCAGCACCCTCGGCGGGGGCCCTGGCTACACCTTC